Each of the 31 T cell receptor beta chains below was sequenced from the same sample in a study of CD4+ T cells in melanoma. Data came from immunoSEQ multiplex PCR; TCRdb stores just in-frame clones and leaves some out. The table has approximately 11,000 clones, about 72% seen once; the top ten hold 13% to 15%. Sequences were obtained from cells from a culture (not recorded whether cultured in vitro). These receptors originate from a human donor with melanoma.

This clone has only a few counts. J is TRBJ2-2 and V is TRBV6-6; D gene ambiguous. V was cut by 9 bases and J by 3 bases, with 11 bases left in between. Germline assignment: CDR1 MNHNY and CDR2 SVGAGI (reference sequence). CDR3 size: 13 residues. The CDR3, as DNA: TGTGCCAGTTCAACTCCGGACACCGGGGAGCTGTTTTTT. It encodes CASSTPDTGELFF.

The chain recombines TRBV6-6 with TRBJ2-7; D unresolved. Trimming removed 11 bases at V and 4 bases at J, with 18 bases between. CDR3 size: 13 residues. CDR1 and CDR2 from the germline V gene are MNHNY and SVGAGI (reference sequence). The CDR3 region has the DNA TGTGCCGCCAGTTTACGATATGGGTACGAGCAGTACTTC. Its translation: CAASLRYGYEQYF.

The CDR3 region has the DNA TGCGCCAGCAGCCAAGCCCCAGCCCGGGGGCATCAGCCCCAGCATTTT. This encodes CASSQAPARGHQPQHF. V is TRBV4-1 and J is TRBJ1-5, with a tentative D call TRBD1 (6 bases). The germline V gene encodes CDR1 MGHRA and CDR2 YSYEKL. This CDR3 has 16 residues. V lost 1 base to trimming and J lost 5 bases, with 15 bases between them.

This clone was seen only a few times. The rearrangement links TRBV18 to TRBJ2-7; D uncertain. CDR1 and CDR2 (germline): KGHSH, LQKENI. The CDR3 consists of 14 residues. V lost 3 bases and J 0 bases, leaving 9 bases between the germline ends. CDR3 nucleotide sequence: TGTGCCAGCTCACCGGACGGAAACTCCTACGAGCAGTACTTC. This sequence encodes CASSPDGNSYEQYF.

The J gene is TRBJ2-2, the V gene TRBV7-2; the D call may be TRBD1 or TRBD2 (5 bases each). Per the germline V gene, CDR1 is SGHTA and CDR2 is FQGNSA. The CDR3 loop spans 14 amino acids. The ends were cut back, 10 bases at V and 5 bases at J, with 17 bases in the middle. The CDR3 DNA reads TGTGCCACTTCCTGGGGAGCAGGGACCGGGGAGCTGTTTTTT. It is translated as CATSWGAGTGELFF.

The genes are TRBV5-1 and TRBJ2-3; 7 nucleotides line up with TRBD1. With V trimmed by 1 base and J by 4 bases, 0 bases remained unmatched. Germline V gene data show CDR1 as SGHRS and CDR2 as YFSETQ. The CDR3 totals 13 residues. CDR3 coding DNA: TGCGCCAGCAGCTTGCAGGGGGCAGATACGCAGTATTTT. This codes for CASSLQGADTQYF.

V gene TRBV6-6 combines with J gene TRBJ2-7, with 7 bases fitting TRBD2. In germline, CDR1 is MNHNY, CDR2 SVGAGI (reference sequence). V lost 6 bases and J lost 2; bases outside the gene matches: 13. This CDR3 contains 16 residues. The chain's CDR3 is CASSLTGGGFTYEQYF. The CDR3 bases are TGTGCCAGCAGCCTGACTGGGGGGGGGTTTACCTACGAGCAGTACTTC.

This clone came up a few times. The genes are TRBV7-2 and TRBJ1-2, with D possibly TRBD1 on 6 matching bases. CDR1 is SGHTA and CDR2 is FQGNSA in the germline V gene. The length of the CDR3 is 15 residues. V dropped 0 bases and J dropped 4 bases, with 12 bases sitting between them. The DNA for the CDR3 is TGTGCCAGCAGCTTAGCGGGGGGCATCCGCTATGGCTACACCTTC. This gives the protein CASSLAGGIRYGYTF.

The genes are TRBV29-1 and TRBJ2-2, with D uncertain. Per germline, CDR1 SQVTM and CDR2 ANQGSEA. The CDR3 sequence is 14 residues long. V lost 4 bases and J lost 2, with 11 bases in between. CDR3 amino acids: CSVARSFNTGELFF. The CDR3 DNA sequence: TGCAGCGTTGCCAGGAGCTTCAACACCGGGGAGCTGTTTTTT.

This clone was observed a few times. This chain connects TRBV2 to TRBJ1-6; D is unclear. In germline, CDR1 is SNHLY, CDR2 FYNNEI. Trimming stripped 7 bases from V and 7 bases from J, with 14 bases between. The length of the CDR3 is 14 residues. The chain's CDR3 is CASNRDEGNSPLHF. For the CDR3, the DNA is TGTGCCAGCAATCGGGATGAAGGAAATTCACCCCTCCACTTT.

J is TRBJ2-1 and V is TRBV2, with D unresolved. The germline CDR1 and CDR2 sequences are SNHLY and FYNNEI. Trimming removed 4 bases from V and 5 bases from J, with 9 bases in between. This CDR3 comprises 13 residues. The chain's CDR3 is CASSVLYNNEQFF. The DNA of the CDR3 is TGTGCCAGCAGTGTTCTCTACAACAATGAGCAGTTCTTC.

Concerning this clone itself: A junction end diverges from the germline sequence, so it may reflect a read error. The chain carries TRBV10-3 and TRBJ1-1; tentatively, D is TRBD1 (5 bases). Germline CDR1 and CDR2: ENHRY and SYGVKD. The CDR3 contains 15 residues. CDR3 region: CASSENLRGGTEAFF. DNA of the CDR3: TGTGCCAGCAGTGAAAACCTTAGGGGAGGAACTGAAGCTTTCTTT.

A note on this clone: Mismatch with germline at one junction end may stem from a read error. V is TRBV10-3 and J is TRBJ2-7, with 13 nucleotides matching TRBD2. Germline V gene sequence: CDR1 ENHRY, CDR2 SYGVKD. CDR3 length: 15 amino acids. CDR3: CASSPTSGGLYEQYF. CDR3 DNA: TGTGCCAGCAGTCCGACTAGCGGGGGGTTATACGAGCAGTACTTC.

This sequence joins TRBV5-6 and TRBJ2-7; TRBD1 or TRBD2 may be the D gene (5 bases each). The V and J ends lost 4 bases and 2 bases respectively, with 13 bases between them. This CDR3 region has 14 residues. CDR1 and CDR2 (germline): SGHDT, YYEEEE. CDR3 DNA sequence: TGTGCCAGCAGCCCCGGGACGGACACCTACGAGCAGTACTTC. Its translation is CASSPGTDTYEQYF.

The chain joins TRBV6-6 to TRBJ1-4; D unclear. The germline gives CDR1 MNHNY, CDR2 SVGAGI (reference sequence). V was trimmed by 2 bases and J by 0 bases, leaving 4 bases between them. The CDR3 loop spans 14 amino acids. The CDR3 reads CASSYVTTNEKLFF. The CDR3 bases are TGTGCCAGCAGTTACGTCACAACTAATGAAAAACTGTTTTTT.

The chain carries TRBV4-1 and TRBJ2-1; 14 bases line up with TRBD2. V dropped 1 base and J dropped 12; count of bases not matched to a gene: 8. Germline CDR1 and CDR2: MGHRA and YSYEKL. The CDR3 has 16 residues. In DNA, the CDR3 is TGCGCCAGCAGCCAAGGGAGACTAGCGGGGGGGCCTGGGCAGTTCTTC. This gives the protein CASSQGRLAGGPGQFF.

The genes are TRBV2 and TRBJ1-1, with unresolved D. Trimming shortened V by 8 bases and J by 0 bases, and 13 bases separated the two germline ends. The CDR3 consists of 14 residues. Germline V gives CDR1 SNHLY, CDR2 FYNNEI. This CDR3 reads CASWRGEMNTEAFF. CDR3 DNA sequence: TGTGCCAGCTGGCGGGGAGAAATGAACACTGAAGCTTTCTTT.

The chain recombines TRBV11-2 with TRBJ1-5; D is unresolved. Germline CDR1 reads SGHAT; CDR2 reads FQNNGV. Between the trimmed V and J ends, which lost 5 bases and 4 bases, there was a span of 9 bases. The CDR3 loop spans 13 amino acids. In DNA, the CDR3 is TGTGCCAGCAGCCGAAGTACAAATCAGCCCCAGCATTTT. Protein sequence: CASSRSTNQPQHF.

This sequence joins TRBV5-1 and TRBJ2-3, with D possibly called TRBD1 or TRBD2 (6 bases each). Germline CDR1 and CDR2: SGHRS and YFSETQ. This CDR3 is 14 amino acids long. With 0 bases removed from V and 4 bases from J, the gap between germline ends came to 9 bases. The CDR3, as DNA: TGCGCCAGCAGCTTGGAGGGGGGACCAGATACGCAGTATTTT. It specifies CASSLEGGPDTQYF.

The V call is TRBV6-6, the J call TRBJ2-3; D possibly matches TRBD1 or TRBD2 (5 bases each). CDR1 and CDR2 from the germline V gene are MNHNY and SVGAGI (reference sequence). V was trimmed by 5 bases and J by 0 bases, leaving 12 bases between them. This CDR3 is 15 amino acids long. The CDR3 DNA is TGTGCCAGCAGTGCCGGGACCCTTAGCACAGATACGCAGTATTTT. Translation: CASSAGTLSTDTQYF.

The chain couples TRBV2 to TRBJ1-1; 12 positions match TRBD1. V lost 0 bases and J lost 3; bases outside the gene matches: 5. CDR3 size: 17 residues. Germline-derived CDR1 and CDR2 are SNHLY and FYNNEI. The CDR3 DNA reads TGTGCCAGCAGTGAAGCCCGGGACAGGGGGCTGGACACTGAAGCTTTCTTT. It is translated as CASSEARDRGLDTEAFF.

The J gene is TRBJ2-5, the V gene TRBV23-1; 8 bases line up with TRBD2. TRBV23-1 is annotated as an ORF whose role is uncertain. J was trimmed by 5 bases and V by 7 bases; bases with no gene match: 12. The CDR3 loop spans 15 amino acids. CDR3 sequence (DNA): TGCGCCAGCAACGCCGAGCGGGGGTCGTTGGAGACCCAGTACTTC. Translating gives CASNAERGSLETQYF.

V gene TRBV7-3 combines with J gene TRBJ1-1; D gene ambiguous. Trimming left V 8 bases short and J 3 bases short, with 13 bases between. Germline V gene data show CDR1 as SGHTA and CDR2 as FQGTGA. This CDR3 spans 13 amino acids. CDR3 in DNA: TGTGCCAGCTCCTTCACACCAGACACTGAAGCTTTCTTT. Translated: CASSFTPDTEAFF.

The chain recombines TRBV5-1 with TRBJ2-1; D tentatively reads TRBD1 or TRBD2 (6 bases each). There are 15 residues in the CDR3. Germline V gene lookup returns CDR1 SGHRS and CDR2 YFSETQ. The V and J ends lost 4 bases and 4 bases respectively, with 15 bases between them. The CDR3 sequence: CASSGILGGYNEQFF. As DNA, the CDR3 is TGCGCCAGCAGCGGAATACTAGGGGGGTACAATGAGCAGTTCTTC.

This clone was observed a few times. The V call is TRBV6-1, the J call TRBJ1-5, with a tentative D call TRBD1 (5 bases). The V end lost 4 bases, the J end lost 5 bases, and 12 bases lay between the germline ends. Germline-derived CDR1 and CDR2 are MNHNS and SASEGT. This CDR3 is built from 14 residues. CDR3 DNA: TGTGCCAGCAGTGCCCAGGGAGGCCATCAGCCCCAGCATTTT. Its protein product is CASSAQGGHQPQHF.

This clone ranks as medium-sized. The chain combines TRBV10-3 with TRBJ2-7; the D call may be TRBD1 or TRBD2 (5 bases each). The V end lost 2 bases, the J end lost 1 base, and 12 bases lay between the germline ends. The germline CDR1 and CDR2 sequences are ENHRY and SYGVKD. The CDR3 runs to 15 residues. The CDR3 is CAISEEGTGSYEQYF. For the CDR3, the DNA is TGTGCCATCAGTGAGGAGGGGACCGGTTCCTACGAGCAGTACTTC.

The J gene is TRBJ1-3, the V gene TRBV9; no firm D call. V lost 0 bases to trimming and J lost 4 bases, with 5 bases between them. The CDR3 covers 13 residues. Germline V gene sequence: CDR1 SGDLS, CDR2 YYNGEE. As DNA, the CDR3 is TGTGCCAGCAGCGTAGCCGGGGGAAACACCATATATTTT. It translates to CASSVAGGNTIYF.

The rearrangement joins TRBV21-1 to TRBJ2-1; the listed D gene, TRBD2, was not tested against the DNA. TRBV21-1 is a known pseudogene. The CDR3 spans 16 residues. The CDR3 bases are TGTGCCAGCAGCAAAGTCGGGGCTAGCGGGTCTAATGAGCAGTTCTTC. This sequence encodes CASSKVGASGSNEQFF.

This clone was counted only a few times. This sequence joins TRBV2 and TRBJ1-5, with TRBD1 matching over 8 bases. CDR3 length equals 15 residues. Trimming took 1 base from V and 8 from J; bases not matched to a gene: 7. Per the germline V gene, CDR1 is SNHLY and CDR2 is FYNNEI. CDR3 in DNA: TGTGCCAGCAGTGAAGATTCAGGGGGCGCGAAGCCCCAGCATTTT. Translation gives CASSEDSGGAKPQHF.

This clone was seen once. The chain has TRBV7-8 and TRBJ2-7, with a tentative D call TRBD2 (7 bases). Trimming pared 0 bases from V and 3 bases from J, leaving 15 bases between. CDR3 length equals 16 residues. CDR1 is SGHVS, CDR2 FQNEAQ, per germline. In DNA form, the CDR3 reads TGTGCCAGCAGCTTAGCGCGGGTGGGAGGGGGCTACGAGCAGTACTTC. It codes for CASSLARVGGGYEQYF.

This rearrangement joins TRBV5-4 to TRBJ2-3; TRBD1 might be the D (6 bases). CDR1 and CDR2 from the germline V gene are SGHNT and YYREEE (reference sequence). CDR3 size: 13 residues. Trimming pared 10 bases from V and 1 base from J, leaving 13 bases between. The CDR3 here is CAAGRGGTDTQYF. The CDR3 region has the DNA TGTGCCGCCGGCAGGGGCGGCACAGATACGCAGTATTTT.